Each of the 21 T cell receptor beta chains below was sequenced from the same sample in a study of beta chain features in type 1 diabetes. Study-wide findings and caveats: There was a moderate but significant shortening of TCRB CDR3s in all four CD4+ subsets of Type 1 diabetes patients.

Reverse transcription of all isolated RNA meant that expressed TCRB transcripts were sequenced. Method: immunoSEQ multiplex PCR; TCRdb's copy keeps in-frame clones and lacks some. The sample yields some 200,000 clones, roughly 17% seen once. These receptors' targets are unknown. Sequencing used naive CD4+ T cells from blood. The receptors stem from a man under 40 with type 1 diabetes.

V and J are TRBV9 and TRBJ2-1; 11 bases are a match to TRBD2. Germline V gene data show CDR1 as SGDLS and CDR2 as YYNGEE. Unmatched junction bases numbered 10, after V lost 4 bases and J lost 7 bases. This CDR3 contains 16 residues. This chain's CDR3 is CASSLTVTSGRNEQFF. In DNA form, the CDR3 reads TGTGCCAGCAGCTTGACCGTAACTAGCGGGAGAAATGAGCAGTTCTTC. The full variable domain, with the rest looked up from reference TRBV9 and TRBJ2-1, is DSGVTQTPKHLITATGQRVTLRCSPRSGDLSVYWYQQSLDQGLQFLIQYYNGEERAKGNILERFSAQQFPDLHSELNLSSLELGDSALYFCASSLTVTSGRNEQFFGPGTRLTVL.

This rearrangement joins TRBV14 to TRBJ1-1, with D uncertain. V was shortened by 4 bases and J by 0 bases, with 12 bases between the two germline ends. Germline CDR1 reads SGHDN; CDR2 reads FVKESK. There are 15 residues in the CDR3. The CDR3 region is CASSLGHSLNTEAFF. CDR3 coding DNA: TGTGCCAGCAGCCTCGGGCACAGCTTGAACACTGAAGCTTTCTTT.

The rearrangement links TRBV29-1 to TRBJ2-1, with TRBD2 matching 9 bases. The CDR3 covers 13 residues. The ends lost 7 bases at V and 7 bases at J; junction bases unmatched: 8. The germline gives CDR1 SQVTM, CDR2 ANQGSEA. CDR3 residues: CSAATSGWNEQFF. In nucleotides, the CDR3 is TGCAGCGCTGCGACTAGCGGTTGGAATGAGCAGTTCTTC.

This clone was counted a few times. J is TRBJ1-1 and V is TRBV9; D is possibly TRBD1 (6 bases). This CDR3 is built from 14 residues. V was pared by 3 bases and J by 1 base, with 10 bases between. CDR1 is SGDLS, CDR2 YYNGEE, per germline. CDR3 protein: CASSAGQPNTEAFF. The CDR3 region has the DNA TGTGCCAGCAGCGCTGGACAGCCGAACACTGAAGCTTTCTTT.

This clone appeared a few times. This chain uses TRBV7-9 with TRBJ2-7; D call uncertain. This CDR3 spans 15 amino acids. In germline, CDR1 is SEHNR, CDR2 FQNEAQ (reference sequence). Trimming pared 1 base from V and 0 bases from J, leaving 10 bases between. CDR3 nucleotide sequence: TGTGCCAGCAGCTTAGTGTGGCAGCTCTCCTACGAGCAGTACTTC. Its translation: CASSLVWQLSYEQYF.

The chain couples TRBV6-6 to TRBJ2-1; 9 nucleotides match TRBD1. This CDR3 is built from 15 residues. Germline lookup yields CDR1 MNHNY and CDR2 SVGAGI (reference sequence). With 5 bases clipped from V and 8 bases from J, the junction kept 10 bases outside the gene matches. The CDR3 reads CASSNTGGTPYEQFF. CDR3 nucleotides: TGTGCCAGCAGTAACACAGGGGGCACCCCATATGAGCAGTTCTTC.

The chain uses TRBV28 and TRBJ2-6, with 8 bases identical to TRBD1. The CDR3 spans 16 residues. CDR1 is MDHEN, CDR2 SYDVKM, per germline. Unmatched junction bases numbered 7, after V lost 9 bases and J lost 0 bases. CDR3 loop: CASTGTGTSGANVLTF. Here the CDR3 DNA reads TGTGCCAGTACCGGGACAGGAACCTCTGGGGCCAACGTCCTGACTTTC.

This clone has just a few counts. The chain recombines TRBV9 with TRBJ1-1, with D possibly TRBD1 on 5 matching bases. Deletions cut 0 bases from V and 0 bases from J, with 15 bases between. Germline V lookup: CDR1 SGDLS, CDR2 YYNGEE. This CDR3 spans 17 amino acids. The CDR3: CASSVVRGAHMNTEAFF. The CDR3 nucleotides read TGTGCCAGCAGCGTAGTGAGGGGTGCCCACATGAACACTGAAGCTTTCTTT.

The CDR3 spells CASSFLRQGIYNEQFF. In DNA, the CDR3 is TGTGCCAGCAGTTTCTTGCGGCAGGGAATTTACAATGAGCAGTTCTTC. The V and J genes are TRBV27 and TRBJ2-1; D is possibly TRBD1 (5 bases). This CDR3 spans 16 amino acids. The V end lost 3 bases, the J end lost 4 bases, and 16 bases lay between the germline ends. Germline CDR1 is MNHEY and CDR2 is SMNVEV (reference sequence).

The chain joins TRBV6-6 to TRBJ2-1; 10 nucleotides line up with TRBD2. The CDR3 runs 16 residues. CDR1 is MNHNY, CDR2 SVGAGI, per germline (reference sequence). The ends lost 0 bases at V and 5 bases at J; junction bases unmatched: 4. CDR3 residues: CASSYSTLAGDNEQFF. In nucleotides, the CDR3 is TGTGCCAGCAGTTACTCGACGCTAGCGGGAGACAATGAGCAGTTCTTC.

The chain joins TRBV7-9 to TRBJ2-7; 10 bases fit TRBD1. V was pared by 3 bases and J by 5 bases, with 4 bases of the junction left unmatched. CDR3 size: 14 residues. Germline V gene lookup returns CDR1 SEHNR and CDR2 FQNEAQ (reference sequence). The CDR3 loop is CASSFTTGGDEQYF. CDR3 bases: TGTGCCAGCAGCTTTACGACAGGGGGCGACGAGCAGTACTTC.

The chain couples TRBV29-1 to TRBJ2-2; D is undetermined. CDR1 is SQVTM and CDR2 is ANQGSEA in the germline V gene. The CDR3 covers 11 residues. The V end was cut by 5 bases, the J end by 7 bases, with 8 bases between. The CDR3 DNA reads as TGCAGCGTTCGGGTTAACGGGGAGCTGTTTTTT. Translated: CSVRVNGELFF.

The chain uses TRBV5-1 and TRBJ1-1; D unresolved. The V gene's germline CDR1 is SGHRS and CDR2 YFSETQ. CDR3 size: 15 residues. The V end was cut by 2 bases, the J end by 0 bases, with 11 bases between. The CDR3 DNA is TGCGCCAGCAGCTTACAATCCGTTATGAACACTGAAGCTTTCTTT. The encoded protein is CASSLQSVMNTEAFF.

This clone was detected a few times. J is TRBJ1-1 and V is TRBV29-1; no reliable D call. Looked up from germline, CDR1 is SQVTM and CDR2 is ANQGSEA. This CDR3 contains 13 residues. V was cut by 4 bases and J by 1 base, with 10 bases left in between. The CDR3 region is CSVGAARNTEAFF. CDR3 nucleotide sequence: TGCAGCGTTGGGGCAGCGCGGAACACTGAAGCTTTCTTT.

There are a few counts of this clone. The chain carries TRBV7-2 and TRBJ2-5; TRBD1 matches at 8 bases. The germline V gene encodes CDR1 SGHTA and CDR2 FQGNSA. The CDR3 covers 15 residues. V lost 5 bases to trimming and J lost 2 bases; unmatched junction nucleotides: 7. CDR3 amino acids: CASSHRTGPQETQYF. CDR3 sequence (DNA): TGTGCCAGCAGCCATCGGACAGGGCCTCAAGAGACCCAGTACTTC.

The chain couples TRBV5-6 to TRBJ2-6; D tentatively fits TRBD1 or TRBD2 (5 bases each). Germline-derived CDR1 and CDR2 are SGHDT and YYEEEE. V lost 1 base, J lost 0 bases, and 11 bases lay in between. This CDR3 comprises 17 residues. The CDR3 loop reads CASSLPGSSSGANVLTF. DNA for the CDR3: TGTGCCAGCAGCTTGCCAGGGAGTTCCTCTGGGGCCAACGTCCTGACTTTC.

This clone has a handful of counts. The chain recombines TRBV7-2 with TRBJ2-3, with D possibly TRBD1 on 7 matching bases. This CDR3 contains 13 residues. V was cut by 2 bases and J by 5 bases, with 8 bases left in between. Germline V gene lookup returns CDR1 SGHTA and CDR2 FQGNSA. This CDR3 is CASSLQGGDTQYF. For the CDR3, the DNA is TGTGCCAGCAGCTTACAGGGGGGAGATACGCAGTATTTT. The full variable domain, completed using reference TRBV7-2 and TRBJ2-3, is GAGVSQSPSNKVTEKGKDVELRCDPISGHTALYWYRQSLGQGLEFLIYFQGNSAPDKSGLPSDRFSAERTGGSVSTLTIQRTQQEDSAVYLCASSLQGGDTQYFGPGTRLTVL.

This clone was counted between two and nine times. V is TRBV7-9 and J is TRBJ2-5; 7 bases line up with TRBD1. The CDR3 is 13 amino acids. Germline V gene sequence: CDR1 SEHNR, CDR2 FQNEAQ (reference sequence). V lost 5 bases, J lost 4 bases, and 4 bases stayed unmatched. CDR3 sequence (DNA): TGTGCCAGCAGCGGGACAGACCGAGAGACCCAGTACTTC. It translates to CASSGTDRETQYF.

This clone was found a few times. The chain combines TRBV5-4 with TRBJ2-1; the match to TRBD2 covers 9 bases. The junction had 16 bases not matched to a gene; V was cut back by 2 bases and J by 4 bases. The CDR3 contains 19 residues. Per germline, CDR1 SGHNT and CDR2 YYREEE (reference sequence). The CDR3 reads CASSFPSMVLAGIYNEQFF. DNA of the CDR3: TGTGCCAGCAGCTTCCCCTCTATGGTACTAGCGGGTATTTACAATGAGCAGTTCTTC.

This clone was seen a handful of times. CDR3 coding DNA: TGTGCCAGCAGCGTAGGAGGGAATCGCTACGAGCAGTACTTC. This translates into CASSVGGNRYEQYF. This chain connects TRBV9 to TRBJ2-7, with D maybe TRBD2 (5 bases). The CDR3 has 14 amino acids. Germline CDR1 and CDR2: SGDLS and YYNGEE. The ends were cut back, 0 bases at V and 3 bases at J, with 10 bases in the middle.

A note on this clone: Other DNA sequences from this sample encode an identical CDR3 as well. V gene TRBV5-1 combines with J gene TRBJ2-5, with D unresolved. Germline values: CDR1 SGHRS, CDR2 YFSETQ. The CDR3 runs 12 residues. Trimming shortened V by 1 base and J by 3 bases, and 4 bases separated the two germline ends. The CDR3 nucleotides read TGCGCCAGCAGCTTGACCGAAGAGACCCAGTACTTC. As protein: CASSLTEETQYF.